This entry lists 27 T cell receptor beta chains sequenced from one sample in a study of blood T cell repertoires in COVID-19 (dated by TCRdb to the early 2020s). Preparation of the library involved the immunoSEQ multiplex PCR assay. The source is immuneACCESS, and TCRdb retained only in-frame sequences with V and J called. Part of the clones is not carried over; for the studies checked, unresolved V genes explain less than half of this, and the remainder is unexplained. The sample table holds roughly 140,000 clones, of which more than 75% were seen once. In total, the top ten clones hold 4.2% of the sample. The specimen sequenced was peripheral blood. These TCRs come from a man aged 55 to 69 with acute or convalescent COVID-19.

This chain uses TRBV3-1 (or the pseudogene TRBV3-2) with TRBJ2-1; 13 bases match TRBD2. CDR3 length equals 16 residues. CDR1 LGHDT and CDR2 YNNKEL come from the germline V gene (reference sequence). V trimming: 6 bases; J trimming: 1 base; junction bases outside the gene matches: 3. The CDR3 DNA follows: TGTGCCAGCAGTGCACTAGCGGGAGGGTCCTACAATGAGCAGTTCTTC. It is translated as CASSALAGGSYNEQFF.

This sequence joins TRBV4-1 and TRBJ2-7; tentatively, D is TRBD2 (6 bases). With 3 bases removed from V and 6 bases from J, the gap between germline ends came to 12 bases. Germline V lookup: CDR1 MGHRA, CDR2 YSYEKL. This CDR3 region has 13 residues. DNA of the CDR3: TGCGCCAGCAGCCAGCAGGGAGCGGGCGAGCAGTACTTC. It encodes CASSQQGAGEQYF.

This clone was counted a single time. The chain couples TRBV11-1 to TRBJ2-7; D remains ambiguous. CDR1 is SGHAT, CDR2 FQDESV, per germline (reference sequence). The CDR3 has 11 residues. V gave up 3 bases and J gave up 8 bases, with 8 bases separating them. This chain's CDR3 is CASSFDDKQYF. The CDR3 DNA is TGTGCCAGCAGCTTCGACGACAAGCAGTACTTC.

The CDR3 DNA follows: TGTGCCAGTCGTGTTCCAGGCGGGAGCGGCAATGAGCAGTTCTTC. This translates into CASRVPGGSGNEQFF. This sequence joins TRBV19 and TRBJ2-1, with 7 positions matching TRBD2. CDR3 length equals 15 residues. After removal of 8 bases from V and 6 bases from J, the junction contained 13 bases not matched to a gene. Germline V gene data show CDR1 as LNHDA and CDR2 as SQIVND (reference sequence). The whole variable domain, filled in from reference TRBV19 and TRBJ2-1, reads DGGITQSPKYLFRKEGQNVTLSCEQNLNHDAMYWYRQDPGQGLRLIYYSQIVNDFQKGDIAEGYSVSREKKESFPLTVTSAQKNPTAFYLCASRVPGGSGNEQFFGPGTRLTVL.

V and J are TRBV2 and TRBJ2-3; D may be TRBD1 (5 bases). This CDR3 is built from 13 residues. Germline assignment: CDR1 SNHLY and CDR2 FYNNEI. V lost 8 bases and J 6 bases, leaving 15 bases between the germline ends. The CDR3 region is CASSDVGRDTQYF. Written as DNA, the CDR3 is TGTGCCAGCTCAGACGTGGGGCGGGATACGCAGTATTTT.

A single count supports this clone. The chain combines TRBV6-5 with TRBJ2-7; 13 positions match TRBD2. Germline-derived CDR1 and CDR2 are MNHEY and SVGAGI. Germline trimming cut 8 bases from V and 5 bases from J; bases unmatched to any gene: 9. The CDR3 length is 15 residues. The CDR3 reads CASGLAGDFIHEQYF. The CDR3 DNA sequence: TGTGCCAGCGGACTAGCGGGAGATTTTATCCACGAGCAGTACTTC.

This clone was recorded only once. The rearrangement joins TRBV28 to TRBJ1-4; no reliable D call. The length of the CDR3 is 13 residues. CDR1 and CDR2 from the germline V gene are MDHEN and SYDVKM. Trimming took off 2 bases at V and 8 bases at J, with 9 bases between the two ends. The CDR3 sequence is CASSLPQREKLFF. The CDR3 DNA follows: TGTGCCAGCAGTTTACCCCAACGGGAAAAACTGTTTTTT. The whole variable domain, filled in from reference TRBV28 and TRBJ1-4, reads DVKVTQSSRYLVKRTGEKVFLECVQDMDHENMFWYRQDPGLGLRLIYFSYDVKMKEKGDIPEGYSVSREKKERFSLILESASTNQTSMYLCASSLPQREKLFFGSGTQLSVL.

This clone was recorded only once. The CDR3 sequence is CAIRQGVDTGELFF. The DNA for the CDR3 is TGTGCCATCAGACAGGGGGTCGACACCGGGGAGCTGTTTTTT. The chain carries TRBV10-3 and TRBJ2-2; 8 bases agree with TRBD1. The V and J ends lost 6 bases and 3 bases, in that order; junction bases with no gene match: 3. The CDR3 spans 14 residues. CDR1 is ENHRY, CDR2 SYGVKD, per germline.

On this clone: One end of the junction is discordant with germline, which a read error may explain. The rearrangement joins TRBV7-7 to TRBJ1-1, with D tentatively TRBD1 (6 bases). The CDR3 runs to 15 residues. CDR1 SSHAT and CDR2 FNYEAQ come from the germline V gene (reference sequence). CDR3 bases: TGTGCTAGCAGCTTAAAGACACCCCAGGGGACTGAAGCTTTCTTT. Residues: CASSLKTPQGTEAFF.

In this sample, this clone turned up a few times. CDR3: CASTPGGLAGEYEQYF. In nucleotides, the CDR3 is TGTGCCAGTACCCCCGGGGGGCTAGCGGGAGAATACGAGCAGTACTTC. The chain joins TRBV19 to TRBJ2-7; 10 nucleotides align to TRBD2. The CDR3 length is 16 residues. Looked up from germline, CDR1 is LNHDA and CDR2 is SQIVND (reference sequence). The trim removed 7 bases at V and 4 bases at J, leaving 13 bases unmatched.

V gene TRBV5-1 combines with J gene TRBJ1-5; perhaps TRBD1 as D (6 bases). Per the germline V gene, CDR1 is SGHRS and CDR2 is YFSETQ. The CDR3 is made up of 13 amino acids. V lost 0 bases to trimming and J lost 5 bases, with 6 bases between them. As DNA, the CDR3 is TGCGCCAGCAGCTTGGGGACAGATCAGCCCCAGCATTTT. Encoded protein: CASSLGTDQPQHF.

For the CDR3, the DNA is TGTGCCTGGAGTCGGGACTACGAGCAGTACTTC. The encoded protein is CAWSRDYEQYF. The rearrangement joins TRBV30 to TRBJ2-7, with D tentatively TRBD2 (5 bases). The V end was cut by 2 bases, the J end by 3 bases, with 5 bases between. This CDR3 is 11 amino acids long. CDR1 is GTSNPN, CDR2 SVGIG, per germline (reference sequence).

The chain employs TRBV28 and TRBJ2-3, with D maybe TRBD1 (5 bases). Deletions cut 8 bases from V and 6 bases from J, with 18 bases between. The germline gives CDR1 MDHEN, CDR2 SYDVKM. CDR3 size: 14 residues. CDR3 sequence: CASGSYRIGDTQYF. The CDR3 DNA reads as TGTGCCAGCGGTTCGTACAGGATTGGTGATACGCAGTATTTT.

V and J are TRBV19 and TRBJ1-2, with D tentatively TRBD1 (5 bases). Germline CDR1 LNHDA, CDR2 SQIVND (reference sequence). Trimming cost V 7 bases and J 5 bases, with 20 bases left between them. CDR3 length equals 15 residues. The CDR3 DNA reads as TGTGCCAGTAACCCCCTATCGGGGGGACGTTATGGCTACACCTTC. Protein sequence: CASNPLSGGRYGYTF.

The CDR3 protein is CSVERDRVMGYGYTF. DNA for the CDR3: TGCAGCGTTGAAAGGGACAGGGTAATGGGCTATGGCTACACCTTC. J is TRBJ1-2 and V is TRBV29-1; 9 bases are shared with TRBD1. This CDR3 has 15 residues. The trim removed 2 bases at V and 4 bases at J, leaving 8 bases unmatched. Looked up from germline, CDR1 is SQVTM and CDR2 is ANQGSEA.

The rearrangement uses TRBV7-9 and TRBJ2-7; tentative D call: TRBD1 (5 bases). In germline, CDR1 is SEHNR, CDR2 FQNEAQ (reference sequence). This CDR3 has 13 amino acids. V lost 6 bases and J lost 2, with 11 bases in between. The CDR3 loop reads CASRDTYPYEQYF. CDR3 DNA: TGTGCCAGCAGGGACACCTATCCCTACGAGCAGTACTTC.

The rearrangement links TRBV4-1 to TRBJ2-1; 9 bases align to TRBD2. Germline V lookup: CDR1 MGHRA, CDR2 YSYEKL. With 1 base clipped from V and 4 bases from J, the junction kept 2 bases outside the gene matches. The CDR3 runs 15 residues. The CDR3 loop is CASSQGTSVYNEQFF. The CDR3, as DNA: TGCGCCAGCAGCCAAGGGACTAGCGTGTACAATGAGCAGTTCTTC.

The chain employs TRBV27 and TRBJ1-6; D unclear. This CDR3 region has 14 residues. The V end lost 6 bases, the J end lost 1 base, and 7 bases lay between the germline ends. Germline CDR1 and CDR2: MNHEY and SMNVEV (reference sequence). The CDR3 nucleotides are TGTGCCAGCAGGTCTCTGTCCTATAATTCACCCCTCCACTTT. This translates into CASRSLSYNSPLHF.

V usage is TRBV3-1 (or the pseudogene TRBV3-2) and J usage is TRBJ1-5; 8 positions agree with TRBD1. The germline gives CDR1 LGHDT, CDR2 YNNKEL (reference sequence). V was pared by 0 bases and J by 5 bases, with 3 bases of the junction left unmatched. CDR3 length: 15 residues. The CDR3: CASSQDSRGHQPQHF. The CDR3 nucleotides are TGTGCCAGCAGCCAAGATTCCAGGGGGCATCAGCCCCAGCATTTT.

The V and J genes are TRBV10-3 and TRBJ1-1; 8 bases agree with TRBD1. J was trimmed by 5 bases and V by 11 bases; bases with no gene match: 10. Germline loops: CDR1 ENHRY, CDR2 SYGVKD. This CDR3 comprises 13 residues. CDR3 nucleotides: TGTGCCGTCCGTGGACAGGGAACGACTGAAGCTTTCTTT. Amino acid sequence: CAVRGQGTTEAFF.

The chain is built from TRBV30 and TRBJ1-3; tentatively, D is TRBD1 (5 bases). Trimming stripped 0 bases from V and 2 bases from J, with 8 bases between. The germline CDR1 and CDR2 sequences are GTSNPN and SVGIG (reference sequence). The CDR3 runs 14 residues. The CDR3: CAWSVRGAGNTIYF. CDR3 nucleotide sequence: TGTGCCTGGAGTGTTCGGGGGGCTGGAAACACCATATATTTT.

This clone was found a few times. The chain is built from TRBV21-1 and TRBJ2-2; the listed D gene, TRBD2, was not tested against the DNA. TRBV21-1 is a documented pseudogene. CDR3 length: 15 amino acids. In DNA, the CDR3 is TGTGCCAGCAGCGCGGCACCGTTGGGCACCGGGGAGCTGTTTTTT. This encodes CASSAAPLGTGELFF.

This clone was seen only a few times. The chain uses TRBV10-2 and TRBJ2-7, with 8 bases fitting TRBD1. CDR3 length equals 15 residues. The ends lost 6 bases at V and 4 bases at J; junction bases unmatched: 11. Germline CDR1 is WSHSY and CDR2 is SAAADI. The CDR3 region is CASRVAGTGPYEQYF. In DNA, the CDR3 is TGCGCCAGCAGGGTTGCCGGGACAGGTCCGTACGAGCAGTACTTC.

This clone has only one observation. The chain combines TRBV21-1 with TRBJ2-1; the table names TRBD2, a call not compared with the DNA. TRBV21-1 has pseudogene status. There are 15 residues in the CDR3. CDR3 sequence: CASSGSVDSYNEQFF. CDR3 bases: TGTGCCAGCAGCGGGAGCGTTGACTCCTACAATGAGCAGTTCTTC.

The genes are TRBV6-2 or TRBV6-3 and TRBJ2-5; the match to TRBD2 covers 12 bases. CDR3 length: 17 amino acids. Germline CDR1 is MNHEY and CDR2 is SVGEGT. The J segment lost 2 bases and the V segment lost 1 base, leaving 5 bases of the junction unmatched. The CDR3 DNA reads as TGTGCCAGCAGTTACTTACTAGCGGGAGGTCAGCAAGAGACCCAGTACTTC. Amino acids: CASSYLLAGGQQETQYF.

This chain links TRBV5-6 with TRBJ2-5; D gene ambiguous. The V and J ends lost 1 base and 5 bases respectively, with 3 bases between them. CDR1 is SGHDT and CDR2 is YYEEEE in the germline V gene. The CDR3 contains 11 residues. The CDR3 bases are TGTGCCAGCAGCTTGAGCGAGACCCAGTACTTC. This sequence encodes CASSLSETQYF.

The chain links TRBV6-6 to TRBJ2-3; D is ambiguous. CDR3 length: 14 amino acids. V gave up 8 bases and J gave up 0 bases, with 12 bases separating them. CDR1 and CDR2 (germline): MNHNY, SVGAGI (reference sequence). The CDR3 loop is CASLSSDSTDTQYF. The DNA for the CDR3 is TGTGCCAGCCTTTCGAGCGATAGCACAGATACGCAGTATTTT.